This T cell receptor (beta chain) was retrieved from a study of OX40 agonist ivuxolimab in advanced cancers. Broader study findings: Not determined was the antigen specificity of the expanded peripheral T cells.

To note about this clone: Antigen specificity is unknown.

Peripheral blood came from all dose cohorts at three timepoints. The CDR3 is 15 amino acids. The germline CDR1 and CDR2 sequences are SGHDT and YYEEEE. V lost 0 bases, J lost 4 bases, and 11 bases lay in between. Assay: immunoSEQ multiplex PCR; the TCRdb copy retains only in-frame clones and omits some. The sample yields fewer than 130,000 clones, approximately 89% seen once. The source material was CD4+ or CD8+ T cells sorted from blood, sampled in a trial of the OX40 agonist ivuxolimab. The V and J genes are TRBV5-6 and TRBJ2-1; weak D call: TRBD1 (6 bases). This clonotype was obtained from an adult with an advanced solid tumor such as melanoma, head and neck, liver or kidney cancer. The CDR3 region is CASSLGDTDYNEQFF. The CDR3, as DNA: TGTGCCAGCAGCTTGGGGGACACGGATTACAATGAGCAGTTCTTC.